The sequence of this TCR beta chain was determined in a study of identical twins. Template switching added a universal primer site; cDNA carried unique molecular identifiers. MiXCR was run by TCRdb on the 5' RACE reads, yielding one entry per CDR3 protein. The table lists nearly 250,000 distinct CDR3 sequences, around 6.6% of them singletons. This clonotype appeared many times. Its antigen is unknown. Germline V gives CDR1 SGHRS, CDR2 YFSETQ. This CDR3 comprises 13 residues. With 0 bases removed from V and 3 bases from J, the gap between germline ends came to 4 bases. Broader study findings: Invariant MAIT and iNKT cells may have partly biased zero-insertion analyses.

In addition, the sample was reused for a study of yellow fever vaccine responses in identical twins.

Material: memory (CD45RO+) T cells sorted from blood. This clonotype was obtained from a woman between 18 and 30 years old in good health. The V call is TRBV5-1, the J call TRBJ2-1; the D is unclear. Written as DNA, the CDR3 is TGCGCCAGCAGCTTGGGCAGCTACAATGAGCAGTTCTTC. The encoded protein is CASSLGSYNEQFF.